Presented here are 16 T cell receptor beta chains from one specimen sequenced in a study of blood T cell repertoires in COVID-19. The table came from immunoSEQ multiplex PCR; TCRdb's copy has only in-frame clones and leaves some out. The sample has 250,000 to 350,000 clones, around nine tenths seen once. Input material: PBMCs or T cells enriched from blood (not recorded which). These receptors all stem from a woman aged 45-60 years who had been exposed to COVID-19.

This clone was counted once. The chain carries TRBV5-1 and TRBJ2-7, with 7 bases identical to TRBD2. Germline CDR1 reads SGHRS; CDR2 reads YFSETQ. V trimming: 0 bases; J trimming: 2 bases; junction bases outside the gene matches: 8. The CDR3 is made up of 16 amino acids. CDR3 coding DNA: TGCGCCAGCAGCTTGGATCCTAGCGGTGGGGCCTACGAGCAGTACTTC. This sequence encodes CASSLDPSGGAYEQYF.

This chain connects TRBV28 to TRBJ2-1, with 9 bases lining up with TRBD1. With V trimmed by 7 bases and J by 5 bases, 12 bases remained unmatched. This CDR3 is built from 16 residues. CDR1 is MDHEN and CDR2 is SYDVKM in the germline V gene. CDR3 in amino acids: CASIETGTGTNNEQFF. CDR3 DNA sequence: TGTGCCAGCATTGAAACCGGGACAGGGACAAACAATGAGCAGTTCTTC.

This chain joins TRBV19 and TRBJ1-1, with D unclear. The germline CDR1 and CDR2 sequences are LNHDA and SQIVND (reference sequence). This CDR3 spans 13 amino acids. The ends were cut back, 4 bases at V and 10 bases at J, with 16 bases in the middle. The CDR3 DNA reads TGTGCCAGTAGTAACGCGAATTTACCAACAGCTTTCTTT. It yields the protein CASSNANLPTAFF. Full variable domain (missing parts from reference TRBV19 and TRBJ1-1): DGGITQSPKYLFRKEGQNVTLSCEQNLNHDAMYWYRQDPGQGLRLIYYSQIVNDFQKGDIAEGYSVSREKKESFPLTVTSAQKNPTAFYLCASSNANLPTAFFGQGTRLTVV.

This clone was seen only a few times. The rearrangement uses TRBV7-2 and TRBJ1-1; 8 bases are shared with TRBD1. CDR1 is SGHTA, CDR2 FQGNSA, per germline. V lost 5 bases and J lost 4; bases outside the gene matches: 6. The length of the CDR3 is 14 residues. The CDR3 protein is CASSEQGVGTEAFF. The CDR3 region has the DNA TGTGCCAGCAGCGAACAGGGGGTAGGCACTGAAGCTTTCTTT.

The V and J genes are TRBV28 and TRBJ2-4, with 11 nucleotides matching TRBD1. This CDR3 spans 19 amino acids. CDR1 is MDHEN, CDR2 SYDVKM, per germline. Germline trimming cut 5 bases from V and 1 base from J; bases unmatched to any gene: 13. The CDR3 DNA sequence: TGTGCCAGCAGTCCCCGGACAGGGGGCCAATCATGGGCCAAAAACATTCAGTACTTC. Protein sequence: CASSPRTGGQSWAKNIQYF.

This chain uses TRBV2 with TRBJ2-1; the D gene is possibly TRBD2 (7 bases). V gave up 8 bases and J gave up 6 bases, with 26 bases separating them. The CDR3 is 17 residues long. CDR1 SNHLY and CDR2 FYNNEI come from the germline V gene. Here the CDR3 reads CASQGADPGGAGNEQFF. The DNA for the CDR3 is TGTGCCAGCCAGGGTGCGGACCCTGGGGGGGCAGGCAATGAGCAGTTCTTC.

This clone came up a few times. The chain carries TRBV16 and TRBJ2-7; a possible D gene is TRBD1 (5 bases). The germline V gene encodes CDR1 KGHSY and CDR2 FQNENV. V shed 2 bases and J shed 8 bases, with 13 bases lying between them. The CDR3 length is 13 residues. The CDR3 reads CASSQPSGAQQYF. DNA of the CDR3: TGTGCCAGCAGCCAACCTTCTGGGGCGCAGCAGTACTTC.

This sequence joins TRBV3-1 (or the pseudogene TRBV3-2) and TRBJ1-3; the match to TRBD1 covers 7 bases. Per germline, CDR1 LGHDT and CDR2 YNNKEL (reference sequence). This CDR3 spans 15 amino acids. The J segment lost 1 base and the V segment lost 2 bases, leaving 2 bases of the junction unmatched. Here the CDR3 reads CASSQQGVSGNTIYF. CDR3 DNA sequence: TGTGCCAGCAGCCAACAGGGGGTGTCTGGAAACACCATATATTTT.

This clone was observed a few times. This rearrangement joins TRBV9 to TRBJ1-1; D possibly corresponds to TRBD1 (5 bases). Per the germline V gene, CDR1 is SGDLS and CDR2 is YYNGEE. The CDR3 contains 15 residues. V shed 0 bases and J shed 11 bases, with 20 bases lying between them. The CDR3 reads CASSVGLGGSLRAFF. CDR3 nucleotide sequence: TGTGCCAGCAGCGTAGGGCTTGGGGGGTCCCTTCGGGCTTTCTTT.

V usage is TRBV15 and J usage is TRBJ1-1; D remains unclear. Germline V CDR1 and CDR2: LNHNV, YYDKDF (reference sequence). This CDR3 has 14 residues. V shed 1 base and J shed 8 bases, with 14 bases lying between them. CDR3 protein: CATSRGIGPKEAFF. In DNA form, the CDR3 reads TGTGCCACCAGCAGAGGAATTGGGCCTAAAGAAGCTTTCTTT.

This chain uses TRBV9 with TRBJ2-3, with D unclear. Germline V gives CDR1 SGDLS, CDR2 YYNGEE. This CDR3 comprises 16 residues. The V and J ends lost 0 bases and 2 bases respectively, with 13 bases between them. The CDR3 region has the DNA TGTGCCAGCAGCGTAGATTTTCGCGGTACCACAGATACGCAGTATTTT. This gives the protein CASSVDFRGTTDTQYF.

This chain connects TRBV24-1 to TRBJ1-3; the D is unclear. Germline V gene data show CDR1 as KGHDR and CDR2 as SFDVKD. The CDR3 extends over 13 amino acids. Trimming took off 2 bases at V and 8 bases at J, with 9 bases between the two ends. CDR3 residues: CATSDSGLDTIYF. CDR3 DNA: TGTGCCACCAGTGATTCAGGACTAGACACCATATATTTT.

The chain has TRBV28 and TRBJ1-2; 10 bases agree with TRBD1. V gave up 3 bases and J gave up 3 bases; unmatched junction bases: 13. Germline lookup yields CDR1 MDHEN and CDR2 SYDVKM. This CDR3 is 18 amino acids long. The CDR3 region has the DNA TGTGCCAGCAGTTTCCTCGGGGACAGGGGCCCCTCTCACTATGGCTACACCTTC. As protein: CASSFLGDRGPSHYGYTF.

V is TRBV20-1 and J is TRBJ1-5; D gene unclear. V was clipped by 3 bases and J by 5 bases, with 14 bases between them. The CDR3 extends over 14 amino acids. Germline loops: CDR1 DFQATT, CDR2 SNEGSKA (reference sequence). The CDR3 sequence: CSASPGELHQPQHF. The CDR3 region has the DNA TGCAGTGCTAGTCCAGGCGAGCTCCATCAGCCCCAGCATTTT.

The table lists this clone with a few counts. J is TRBJ1-4 and V is TRBV5-4; the match to TRBD1 covers 8 bases. Losses at the gene ends were 5 bases for V and 7 bases for J; bases not matched to a gene: 7. Germline V lookup: CDR1 SGHNT, CDR2 YYREEE (reference sequence). CDR3 length: 14 residues. CDR3 residues: CASRLDREGEKLFF. Written as DNA, the CDR3 is TGTGCCAGCAGGCTGGACAGGGAGGGTGAAAAACTGTTTTTT.

The chain combines TRBV28 with TRBJ2-7; 8 bases are shared with TRBD1. Unmatched junction bases numbered 13, after V lost 5 bases and J lost 7 bases. Germline V gives CDR1 MDHEN, CDR2 SYDVKM. This CDR3 region has 15 residues. This CDR3 reads CASSPRNRGYYEQYF. The CDR3, as DNA: TGTGCCAGCAGTCCCCGGAACAGGGGGTATTATGAGCAGTACTTC. Together with reference TRBV28 and TRBJ2-7, the CDR3 gives the full variable domain: DVKVTQSSRYLVKRTGEKVFLECVQDMDHENMFWYRQDPGLGLRLIYFSYDVKMKEKGDIPEGYSVSREKKERFSLILESASTNQTSMYLCASSPRNRGYYEQYFGPGTRLTVT.